This TCR beta chain was documented in a study of Graves' ophthalmopathy and Graves' hyperthyroidism. At the level of the study: Peripheral blood was gathered at the point of initial diagnosis, before any treatment started. Study-wide results and limits: Most clonotypes expanded in thyroid above 0.001 frequency were present in blood too. Both a roughly 64% sensitivity and an approximately 79% specificity characterized the model's predictions of ophthalmopathy progression.

Scientists amplified the TCR beta CDR3 regions from RNA transcripts. Following a first-round RT-PCR that used HTBI primers, a second-round multiplex PCR was carried out. One entry per CDR3 protein, called by TCRdb with MiXCR from the multiplex PCR reads. Among 200,000 to 300,000 distinct CDR3 sequences listed, 45% were seen once. V lost 6 bases and J lost 3, with 8 bases in between. This CDR3 has 13 residues. Germline V gene sequence: CDR1 MNHNY, CDR2 SVGAGI (reference sequence). A note on this clonotype: What it binds is not known.

The V and J genes are TRBV6-6 and TRBJ1-4; D not certain. The source material was peripheral blood. The sequence derives from an adult man with Graves' ophthalmopathy. The CDR3 DNA reads TGTGCCAGCAGAGATTTTGCTAATGAAAAACTGTTTTTT. Translating it yields CASRDFANEKLFF.